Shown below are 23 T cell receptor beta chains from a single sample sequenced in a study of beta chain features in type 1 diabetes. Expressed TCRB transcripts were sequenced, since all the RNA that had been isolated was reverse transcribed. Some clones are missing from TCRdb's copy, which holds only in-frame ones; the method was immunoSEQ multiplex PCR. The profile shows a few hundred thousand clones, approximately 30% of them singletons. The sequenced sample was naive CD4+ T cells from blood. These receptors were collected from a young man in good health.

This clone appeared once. CDR3 sequence reads: CASTTFSGRRDNEQFF. The DNA for the CDR3 is TGTGCCAGTACCACTTTTAGCGGGAGAAGGGACAATGAGCAGTTCTTC. This sequence joins TRBV19 and TRBJ2-1; 9 bases agree with TRBD2. The trim removed 7 bases at V and 5 bases at J, leaving 12 bases unmatched. Germline V lookup: CDR1 LNHDA, CDR2 SQIVND (reference sequence). This CDR3 region has 16 residues.

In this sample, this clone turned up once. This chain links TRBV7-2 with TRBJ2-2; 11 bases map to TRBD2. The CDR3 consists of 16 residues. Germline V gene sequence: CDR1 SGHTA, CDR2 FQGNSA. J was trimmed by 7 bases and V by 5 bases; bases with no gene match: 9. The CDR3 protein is CASSLIAGGLFGELFF. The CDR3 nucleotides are TGTGCCAGCAGCCTCATAGCGGGAGGGCTTTTCGGGGAGCTGTTTTTT.

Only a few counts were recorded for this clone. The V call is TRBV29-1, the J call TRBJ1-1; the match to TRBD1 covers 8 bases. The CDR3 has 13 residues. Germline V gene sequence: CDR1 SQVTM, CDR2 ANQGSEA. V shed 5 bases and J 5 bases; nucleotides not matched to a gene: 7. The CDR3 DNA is TGCAGCGTTACTTCCAGGGGGCTGACTGAAGCTTTCTTT. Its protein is CSVTSRGLTEAFF.

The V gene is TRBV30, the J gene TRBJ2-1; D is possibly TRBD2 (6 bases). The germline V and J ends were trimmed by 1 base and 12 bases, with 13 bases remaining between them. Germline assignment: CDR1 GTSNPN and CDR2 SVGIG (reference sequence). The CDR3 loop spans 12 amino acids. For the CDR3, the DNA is TGTGCCTGGAGTGGACTAGTAAGTCGGCAGTTCTTC. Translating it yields CAWSGLVSRQFF.

The CDR3 region is CSVTVGAYEQYF. CDR3 coding DNA: TGCAGCGTTACCGTGGGGGCTTACGAGCAGTACTTC. V gene TRBV29-1 combines with J gene TRBJ2-7; D possibly corresponds to TRBD1 (6 bases). The CDR3 loop spans 12 amino acids. In germline, CDR1 is SQVTM, CDR2 ANQGSEA. V was trimmed by 5 bases and J by 4 bases, leaving 12 bases between them.

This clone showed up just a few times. CDR3: CASSVEGLNTIYF. CDR3 sequence (DNA): TGTGCCAGCAGCGTAGAGGGCTTGAACACCATATATTTT. The gene calls are TRBV9 and TRBJ1-3; D is ambiguous. Trimming pared 0 bases from V and 7 bases from J, leaving 8 bases between. Per germline, CDR1 SGDLS and CDR2 YYNGEE. CDR3 length equals 13 residues. Full variable domain (outside the CDR3, taken from reference TRBV9 and TRBJ1-3): DSGVTQTPKHLITATGQRVTLRCSPRSGDLSVYWYQQSLDQGLQFLIQYYNGEERAKGNILERFSAQQFPDLHSELNLSSLELGDSALYFCASSVEGLNTIYFGEGSWLTVV.

CDR3 sequence reads: CAWSVQGPYGYTF. DNA of the CDR3: TGTGCCTGGAGTGTACAGGGCCCCTATGGCTACACCTTC. The chain joins TRBV30 to TRBJ1-2; TRBD1 is a possible D gene (6 bases). Trimming shortened V by 0 bases and J by 4 bases, and 9 bases separated the two germline ends. This CDR3 contains 13 residues. Germline CDR1 reads GTSNPN; CDR2 reads SVGIG (reference sequence).

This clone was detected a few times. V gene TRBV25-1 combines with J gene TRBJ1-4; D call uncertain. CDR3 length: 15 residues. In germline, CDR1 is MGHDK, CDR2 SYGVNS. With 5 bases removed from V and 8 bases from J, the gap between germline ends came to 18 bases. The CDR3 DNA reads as TGTGCCAGCAGTCCAAAAAGTGGGTATCGGGAAAAACTGTTTTTT. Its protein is CASSPKSGYREKLFF.

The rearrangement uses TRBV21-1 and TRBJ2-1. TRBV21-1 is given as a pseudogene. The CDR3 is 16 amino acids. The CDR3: CASSKDPRPDYNEQFF. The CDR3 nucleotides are TGTGCCAGCAGCAAAGATCCCAGACCTGATTACAATGAGCAGTTCTTC.

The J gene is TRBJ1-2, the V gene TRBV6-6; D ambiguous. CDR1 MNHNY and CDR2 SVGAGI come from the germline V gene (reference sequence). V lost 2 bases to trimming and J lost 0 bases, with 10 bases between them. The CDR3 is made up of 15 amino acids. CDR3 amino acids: CASSYKVPANYGYTF. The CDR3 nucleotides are TGTGCCAGCAGTTACAAGGTCCCTGCTAACTATGGCTACACCTTC.

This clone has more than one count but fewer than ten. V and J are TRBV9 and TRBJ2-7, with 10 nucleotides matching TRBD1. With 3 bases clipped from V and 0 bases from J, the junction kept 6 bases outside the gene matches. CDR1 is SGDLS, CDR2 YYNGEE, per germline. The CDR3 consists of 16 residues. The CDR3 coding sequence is TGTGCCAGCAGCGCAGGGACAGGGGCAACCTCCTACGAGCAGTACTTC. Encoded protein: CASSAGTGATSYEQYF.

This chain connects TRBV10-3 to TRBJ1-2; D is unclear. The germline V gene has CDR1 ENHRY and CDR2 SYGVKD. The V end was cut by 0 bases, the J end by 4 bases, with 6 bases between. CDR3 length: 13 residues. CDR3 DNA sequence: TGTGCCATCAGTGAGTCCCGCGGCTATGGCTACACCTTC. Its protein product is CAISESRGYGYTF.

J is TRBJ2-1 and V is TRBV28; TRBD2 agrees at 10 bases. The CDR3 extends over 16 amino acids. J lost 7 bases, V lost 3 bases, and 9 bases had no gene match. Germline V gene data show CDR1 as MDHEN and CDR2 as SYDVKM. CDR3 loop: CASSFGGLAGENEQFF. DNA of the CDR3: TGTGCCAGCAGTTTTGGGGGCCTAGCGGGAGAAAATGAGCAGTTCTTC.

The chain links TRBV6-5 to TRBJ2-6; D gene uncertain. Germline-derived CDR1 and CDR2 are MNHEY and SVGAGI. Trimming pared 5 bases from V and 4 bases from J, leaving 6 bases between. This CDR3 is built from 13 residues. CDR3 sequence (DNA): TGTGCCAGCAGTGCCCCAGGGGCCAACGTCCTGACTTTC. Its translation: CASSAPGANVLTF.

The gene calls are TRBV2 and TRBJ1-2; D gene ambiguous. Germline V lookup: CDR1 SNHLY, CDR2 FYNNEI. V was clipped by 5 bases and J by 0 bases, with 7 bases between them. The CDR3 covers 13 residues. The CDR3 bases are TGTGCCAGCAGTTCCTCAGCTAACTATGGCTACACCTTC. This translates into CASSSSANYGYTF.

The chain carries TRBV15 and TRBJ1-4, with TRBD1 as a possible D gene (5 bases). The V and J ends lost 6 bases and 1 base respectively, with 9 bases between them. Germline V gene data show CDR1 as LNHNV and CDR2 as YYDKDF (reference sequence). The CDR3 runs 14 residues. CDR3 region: CATSRDGTNEKLFF. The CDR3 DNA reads TGTGCCACCAGTCGGGACGGAACTAATGAAAAACTGTTTTTT.

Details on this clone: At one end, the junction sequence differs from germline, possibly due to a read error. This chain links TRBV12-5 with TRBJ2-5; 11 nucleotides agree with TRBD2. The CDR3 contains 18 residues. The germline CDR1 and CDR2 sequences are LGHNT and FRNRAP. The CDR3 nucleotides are TGTGCTAGGGGTTCCTCTTCCGGGACTAGCGGCCTCCAAGAGACCCAGTACTTC. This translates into CARGSSSGTSGLQETQYF.

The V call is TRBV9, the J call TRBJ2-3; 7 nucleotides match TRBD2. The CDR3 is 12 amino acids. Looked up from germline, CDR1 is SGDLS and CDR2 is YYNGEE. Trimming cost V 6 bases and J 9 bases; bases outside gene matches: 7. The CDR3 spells CASTGAGETQYF. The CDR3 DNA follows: TGTGCCAGCACCGGGGCGGGAGAGACGCAGTATTTT.

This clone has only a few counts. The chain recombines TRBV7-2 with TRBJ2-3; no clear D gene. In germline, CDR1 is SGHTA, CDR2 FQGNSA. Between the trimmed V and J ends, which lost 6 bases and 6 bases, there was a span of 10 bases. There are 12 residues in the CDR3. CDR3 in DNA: TGTGCCAGCAGTCGGTTCGGGGATACGCAGTATTTT. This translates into CASSRFGDTQYF.

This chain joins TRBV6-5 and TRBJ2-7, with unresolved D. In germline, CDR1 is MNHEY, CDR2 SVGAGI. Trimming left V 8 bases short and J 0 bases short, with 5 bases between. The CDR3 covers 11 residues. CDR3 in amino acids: CASSDSYEQYF. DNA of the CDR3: TGTGCCAGCTCAGACTCCTACGAGCAGTACTTC.

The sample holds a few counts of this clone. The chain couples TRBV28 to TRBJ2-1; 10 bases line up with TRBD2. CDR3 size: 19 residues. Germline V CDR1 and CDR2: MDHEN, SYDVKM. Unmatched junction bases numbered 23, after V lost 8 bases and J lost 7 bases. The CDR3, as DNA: TGTGCCAGCGGTTCTCCTGAGACTAGCGGGCTATCGAAACTTAATGAGCAGTTCTTC. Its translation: CASGSPETSGLSKLNEQFF.

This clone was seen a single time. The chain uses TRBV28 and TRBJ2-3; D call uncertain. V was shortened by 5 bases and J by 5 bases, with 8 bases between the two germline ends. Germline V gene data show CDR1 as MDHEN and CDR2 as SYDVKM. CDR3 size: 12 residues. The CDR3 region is CASSTQLDTQYF. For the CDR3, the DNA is TGTGCCAGCAGTACCCAATTAGATACGCAGTATTTT.

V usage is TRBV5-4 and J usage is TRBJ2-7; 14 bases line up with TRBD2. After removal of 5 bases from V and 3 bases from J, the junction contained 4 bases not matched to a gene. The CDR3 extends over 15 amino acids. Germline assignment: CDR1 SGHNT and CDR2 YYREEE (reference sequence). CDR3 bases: TGTGCCAGCAGAATGGGACTAGCGGGAGACTACGAGCAGTACTTC. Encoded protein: CASRMGLAGDYEQYF.